These T cell receptor beta chains were read from a single sample in a study of monozygotic twins with inflammatory bowel disease. From the 5' RACE reads, TCRdb lists one entry per CDR3 protein and no DNA. This listing includes more than 110,000 distinct CDR3 sequences. Sequencing was carried out using blood. These receptors all come from a human donor with ulcerative colitis or Crohn's disease, or a healthy co-twin of an affected twin (not recorded which). Each CDR3 is given with its conserved first and last residue.

v_gene	len	j_gene	CDR3aa
TRBV4-1	17	TRBJ2-1	CASSQVSVNPVNNEQFF
TRBV29-1	13	TRBJ1-4	CSVLAPTNEKLFF
TRBV19	13	TRBJ2-1	CASSWDRDNEQFF
TRBV11-2	17	TRBJ2-7	CASSSPKTSGRDHEQYF
TRBV18	16	TRBJ1-3	CASSPSLLGSGNTIYF
TRBV12-3/TRBV12-4	17	TRBJ1-4	CASSLAETGITNEKLFF
TRBV13	16	TRBJ2-1	CASSFSIGGGYNEQFF
TRBV7-3	14	TRBJ2-3	CASSLGGLADTQYF
TRBV7-2	16	TRBJ1-4	CASSLARGKTNEKLFF
TRBV5-6	13	TRBJ2-7	CASSLVDTYEQYF
TRBV12-3/TRBV12-4	15	TRBJ2-1	CASSSPGGPYNEQFF
TRBV3-1	14	TRBJ2-3	CASSQAPRADTQYF
TRBV20-1	15	TRBJ2-4	CSAKLTALAENIQYF
TRBV5-1	15	TRBJ2-1	CASSSSGQKYNEQFF
TRBV6-5	13	TRBJ2-7	CASRGQGAYEQYF
TRBV5-1	13	TRBJ1-1	CASSLARNTEAFF
TRBV4-3	14	TRBJ1-1	CASSQGDRNIEAFF
TRBV5-1	15	TRBJ2-1	CASSIISGPGNEQFF
TRBV24-1	11	TRBJ2-2	CATSRTGELFF
TRBV19	16	TRBJ2-1	CASSSGRSHRNNEQFF
TRBV18	15	TRBJ1-5	CASSPLDRGGRPQHF
TRBV7-3	14	TRBJ2-3	CASSAGGRTDTQYF
TRBV28	13	TRBJ1-2	CASSQHRSDGYTF
TRBV3-1	16	TRBJ2-1	CASSQVGGRGFNEQFF
TRBV6-5	13	TRBJ1-2	CASSYFRGGDYTF
TRBV12-3/TRBV12-4	13	TRBJ1-1	CASRPNPRHEAFF
TRBV15	14	TRBJ1-5	CATSRRDRNQPQHF
TRBV29-1	15	TRBJ1-1	CSVALGGQGADPAFF
TRBV5-1	14	TRBJ2-1	CASSLGDSRYEQFF
TRBV25-1	15	TRBJ1-4	CASSDRGRINEKLFF
TRBV25-1	14	TRBJ1-4	CASSEGRANEKLFF
TRBV19	15	TRBJ2-2	CASSIPGLNTGELFF
TRBV28	16	TRBJ2-2	CASSLLGISNTGELFF
TRBV20-1	17	TRBJ2-1	CSARDGLRAQSYNEQFF
TRBV12-3/TRBV12-4	13	TRBJ2-7	CASRHGASYEQYF
TRBV6-5	12	TRBJ1-6	CAVRGANSPLHF
TRBV4-3	18	TRBJ2-6	CASSQDRPSVSGANVLTF
TRBV6-4	13	TRBJ1-1	CASSAEGSTEAFF
TRBV7-8	16	TRBJ2-1	CASSLVGGGAYNEQFF
TRBV27	14	TRBJ1-4	CASRPFGGNEKLFF